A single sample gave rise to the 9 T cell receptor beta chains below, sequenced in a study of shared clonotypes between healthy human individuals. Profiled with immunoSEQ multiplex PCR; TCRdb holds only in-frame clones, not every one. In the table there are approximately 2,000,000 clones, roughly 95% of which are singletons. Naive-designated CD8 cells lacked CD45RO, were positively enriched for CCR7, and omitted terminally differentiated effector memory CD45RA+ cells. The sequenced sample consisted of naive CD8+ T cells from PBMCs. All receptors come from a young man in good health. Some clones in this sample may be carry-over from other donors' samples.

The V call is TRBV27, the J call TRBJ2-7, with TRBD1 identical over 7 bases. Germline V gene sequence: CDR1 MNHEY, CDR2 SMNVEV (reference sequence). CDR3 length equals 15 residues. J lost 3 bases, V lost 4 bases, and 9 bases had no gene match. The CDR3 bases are TGTGCCAGCAGTTCCCCCGGGACAGCCATCTACGAGCAGTACTTC. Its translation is CASSSPGTAIYEQYF.

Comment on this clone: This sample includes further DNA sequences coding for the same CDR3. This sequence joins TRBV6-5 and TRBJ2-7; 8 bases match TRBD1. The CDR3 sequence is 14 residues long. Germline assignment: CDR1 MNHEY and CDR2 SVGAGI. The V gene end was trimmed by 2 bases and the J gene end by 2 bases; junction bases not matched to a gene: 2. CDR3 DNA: TGTGCCAGCAGTTACGAGACAGGGGCCTACGAGCAGTACTTC. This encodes CASSYETGAYEQYF.

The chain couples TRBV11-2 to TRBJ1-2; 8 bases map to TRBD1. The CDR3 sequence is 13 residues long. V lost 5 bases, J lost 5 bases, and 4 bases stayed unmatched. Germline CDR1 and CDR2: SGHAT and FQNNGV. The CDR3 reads CASSNQGAYGYTF. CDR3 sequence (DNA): TGTGCCAGCAGCAATCAGGGGGCGTATGGCTACACCTTC.

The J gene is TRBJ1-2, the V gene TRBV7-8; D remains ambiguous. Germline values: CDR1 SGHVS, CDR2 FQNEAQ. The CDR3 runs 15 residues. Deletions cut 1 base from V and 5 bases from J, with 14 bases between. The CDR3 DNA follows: TGTGCCAGCAGCTTAGGGGCCCGGGGTCGGTATGGCTACACCTTC. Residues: CASSLGARGRYGYTF.

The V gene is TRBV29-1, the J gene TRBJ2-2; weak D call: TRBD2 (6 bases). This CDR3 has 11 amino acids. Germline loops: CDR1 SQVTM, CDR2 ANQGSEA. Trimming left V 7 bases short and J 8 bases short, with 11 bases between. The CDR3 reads CSGDRGGELFF. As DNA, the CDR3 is TGCAGCGGTGACCGGGGGGGGGAGCTGTTTTTT.

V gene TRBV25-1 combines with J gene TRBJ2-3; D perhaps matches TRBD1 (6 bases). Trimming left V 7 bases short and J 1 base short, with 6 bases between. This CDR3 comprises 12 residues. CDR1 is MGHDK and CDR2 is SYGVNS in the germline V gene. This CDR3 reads CASTGGTDTQYF. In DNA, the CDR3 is TGTGCCAGCACAGGGGGCACAGATACGCAGTATTTT.

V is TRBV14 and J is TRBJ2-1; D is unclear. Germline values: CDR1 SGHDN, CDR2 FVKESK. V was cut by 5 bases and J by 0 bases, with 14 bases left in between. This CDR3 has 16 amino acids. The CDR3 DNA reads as TGTGCCAGCAGCTTCACCGCGGCTAGCTCCTACAATGAGCAGTTCTTC. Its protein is CASSFTAASSYNEQFF.

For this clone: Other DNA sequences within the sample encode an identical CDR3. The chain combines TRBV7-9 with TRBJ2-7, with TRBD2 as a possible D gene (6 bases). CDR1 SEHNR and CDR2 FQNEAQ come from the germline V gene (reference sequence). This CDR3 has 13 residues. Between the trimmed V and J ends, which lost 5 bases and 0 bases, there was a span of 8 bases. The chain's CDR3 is CASSGGSSYEQYF. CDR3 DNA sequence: TGTGCCAGCAGCGGAGGGAGCTCCTACGAGCAGTACTTC.

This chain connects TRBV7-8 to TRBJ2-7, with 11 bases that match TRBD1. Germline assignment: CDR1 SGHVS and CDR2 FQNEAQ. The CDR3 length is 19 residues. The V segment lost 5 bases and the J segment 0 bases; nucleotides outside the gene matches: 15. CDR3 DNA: TGTGCCAGCAGCCCCTACCGGGACAGGGGGAAGAAAGGCTCCTACGAGCAGTACTTC. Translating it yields CASSPYRDRGKKGSYEQYF.